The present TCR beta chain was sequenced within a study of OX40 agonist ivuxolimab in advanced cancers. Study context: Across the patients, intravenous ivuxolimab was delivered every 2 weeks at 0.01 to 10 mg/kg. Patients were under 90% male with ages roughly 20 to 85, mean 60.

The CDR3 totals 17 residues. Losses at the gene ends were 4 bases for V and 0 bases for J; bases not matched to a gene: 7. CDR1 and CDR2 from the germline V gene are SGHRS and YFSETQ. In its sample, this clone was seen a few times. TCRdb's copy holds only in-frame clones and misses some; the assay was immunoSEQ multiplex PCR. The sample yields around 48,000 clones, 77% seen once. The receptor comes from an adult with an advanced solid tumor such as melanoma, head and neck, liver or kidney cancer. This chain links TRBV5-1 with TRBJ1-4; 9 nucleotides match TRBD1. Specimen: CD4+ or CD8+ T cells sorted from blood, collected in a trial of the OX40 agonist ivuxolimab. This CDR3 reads CASSAGQGHATNEKLFF. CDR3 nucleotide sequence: TGCGCCAGCAGCGCGGGACAGGGACATGCAACTAATGAAAAACTGTTTTTT.